This T cell receptor beta chain is from a study of blood T cells in healthy people across ages. Turning to the study itself: Template switching caught about one barcoded beta molecule for each two T cells.

V shed 3 bases and J 7 bases; nucleotides not matched to a gene: 3. The CDR3 totals 14 residues. Germline assignment: CDR1 SGHTA and CDR2 FQGNSA. This clonotype was recorded many times. Antigen unknown. Researchers collected about 9.6 milliliters of peripheral blood from every single donor. A second PCR of 7 to 11 cycles used a sample-barcoded 5' primer and a J-beta primer mix. A single record per CDR3 protein comes from TCRdb applying MiXCR to the 5' RACE reads. Among about 770,000 distinct CDR3 sequences listed, more than 40% were seen once. Study-level points and caveats: Researchers said unsorted PBMCs prevented a conclusive naive versus antigen-experienced comparison.

The sequenced material came from blood. This clonotype was sampled from a man in his sixties in good health. The rearrangement links TRBV7-2 to TRBJ2-1, with 10 bases fitting TRBD2. For the CDR3, the DNA is TGTGCCAGCAGCTTCCTAGCGGGGGATAATGAGCAGTTCTTC. Protein: CASSFLAGDNEQFF.